These 21 T cell receptor beta chains originate from one sample sequenced in a study of T-cell reconstitution after alpha-beta-depleted transplantation in children. TCRbeta library construction was performed incorporating unique molecular identifiers. Using its own MiXCR run on the PCR reads, TCRdb lists one record per CDR3 protein. The data hold about 470,000 distinct CDR3 sequences, with over 40% observed a single time. The specimen was PBMCs, collected before TCRalphabeta/CD19-depleted stem cell transplant. All receptors derive from a girl aged 2 to 10 with aplastic anemia, due to receive a stem cell transplant.

This clonotype has a count of ten or more. The CDR3 nucleotides are TGTGCCAGCACCCGCTGGGGCTTGAACACTGAAGCTTTCTTT. Its translation: CASTRWGLNTEAFF. The chain carries TRBV6-1 and TRBJ1-1; perhaps TRBD1 as D (5 bases). V was pared by 7 bases and J by 0 bases, with 12 bases between. The CDR3 is 14 residues long. Germline V gene lookup returns CDR1 MNHNS and CDR2 SASEGT.

This rearrangement joins TRBV7-7 to TRBJ2-5; 7 positions agree with TRBD1. The CDR3 is 13 residues long. Germline V gene data show CDR1 as SSHAT and CDR2 as FNYEAQ (reference sequence). V trimming: 5 bases; J trimming: 4 bases; junction bases outside the gene matches: 4. The CDR3 DNA follows: TGTGCCAGCAGCATCGACAGGGCAGAGACCCAGTACTTC. Encoded protein: CASSIDRAETQYF.

This clonotype was observed a handful of times. This rearrangement joins TRBV29-1 to TRBJ2-7, with D hard to call. CDR3 length: 14 amino acids. Germline V gene lookup returns CDR1 SQVTM and CDR2 ANQGSEA. V lost 4 bases and J lost 3, with 16 bases in between. CDR3 sequence: CSVASGGALYEQYF. DNA of the CDR3: TGCAGCGTTGCCTCGGGCGGCGCCCTCTACGAGCAGTACTTC.

This clonotype was detected only a few times. Written as DNA, the CDR3 is TGCAGTGCTCCCTGGACTAGCGTCCGGACAGATACGCAGTATTTT. Protein product: CSAPWTSVRTDTQYF. The chain is built from TRBV20-1 and TRBJ2-3; 9 bases agree with TRBD2. V gave up 5 bases and J gave up 3 bases; unmatched junction bases: 9. The V gene's germline CDR1 is DFQATT and CDR2 SNEGSKA (reference sequence). The CDR3 is 15 amino acids.

This clonotype has just a few counts. The gene calls are TRBV18 and TRBJ2-3, with 8 bases identical to TRBD1. V dropped 5 bases and J dropped 8; count of bases not matched to a gene: 24. The V gene's germline CDR1 is KGHSH and CDR2 LQKENI. CDR3 length: 19 residues. The CDR3 DNA is TGTGCCAGCTCATCCCCAGGGGGCGCCGGCAGCGCGGCTCGGGGTACGCAGTATTTT. It yields the protein CASSSPGGAGSAARGTQYF.

This clonotype was seen repeatedly, ten times or more. The chain employs TRBV3-1 and TRBJ1-1; weak D call: TRBD1 (5 bases). Germline V gene lookup returns CDR1 LGHDT and CDR2 YNNKEL (reference sequence). The CDR3 has 14 amino acids. Between the trimmed V and J ends, which lost 4 bases and 8 bases, there was a span of 17 bases. As DNA, the CDR3 is TGTGCCAGCAGCCGGGGCCGAATTCTACGGGAAGCTTTCTTT. Amino acid sequence: CASSRGRILREAFF.

The chain employs TRBV20-1 and TRBJ2-3; maybe TRBD1 (6 bases). Deletions cut 6 bases from V and 1 base from J, with 14 bases between. CDR3 length equals 14 residues. Germline CDR1 is DFQATT and CDR2 is SNEGSKA (reference sequence). In DNA form, the CDR3 reads TGCAGTGCCAAGGGGACAACGGGCACAGATACGCAGTATTTT. Translated, it gives CSAKGTTGTDTQYF.

This clonotype was seen a handful of times. This chain connects TRBV27 to TRBJ1-5; D unresolved. This CDR3 region has 13 residues. The V gene lost 4 bases and the J gene lost 3 bases, with 7 bases spanning the gap. Germline values: CDR1 MNHEY, CDR2 SMNVEV (reference sequence). The CDR3 DNA reads as TGTGCCAGCAGTTACGACTACAATCAGCCCCAGCATTTT. Protein: CASSYDYNQPQHF.

This clonotype was found a few times. The chain combines TRBV5-1 with TRBJ2-7, with a weak D call TRBD1 (5 bases). Germline V lookup: CDR1 SGHRS, CDR2 YFSETQ. V dropped 2 bases and J dropped 2 bases, with 17 bases sitting between them. The CDR3 has 16 amino acids. The CDR3 is CASSFPQLQGAYEQYF. The CDR3 DNA follows: TGCGCCAGCAGCTTTCCTCAACTTCAGGGCGCCTACGAGCAGTACTTC.

At least ten counts were recorded for this clonotype. This chain connects TRBV12-3 or TRBV12-4 to TRBJ2-2, with 8 bases matching TRBD2. The CDR3 sequence is 19 residues long. V was pared by 4 bases and J by 3 bases, with 16 bases of the junction left unmatched. The CDR3 loop is CASSSLGSGKLVDTGELFF. In nucleotides, the CDR3 is TGTGCCAGCAGTTCTCTGGGTAGCGGGAAACTGGTAGACACCGGGGAGCTGTTTTTT.

This clonotype was observed at least ten times. The chain uses TRBV7-9 and TRBJ1-6, with D maybe TRBD1 (5 bases). The CDR3 loop spans 15 amino acids. Trimming removed 1 base at V and 7 bases at J, with 11 bases between. Germline-derived CDR1 and CDR2 are SEHNR and FQNEAQ (reference sequence). CDR3 region: CASSLGGLGNSPLHF. As DNA, the CDR3 is TGTGCCAGCAGCTTAGGGGGACTGGGAAATTCACCCCTCCACTTT.

The CDR3 DNA sequence: TGTGCCAGCAGCTGGGGGCAGCCGCGCCCTGGGAACTATGGCTACACCTTC. Translating gives CASSWGQPRPGNYGYTF. The V gene is TRBV7-9, the J gene TRBJ1-2, with a tentative D call TRBD1 (6 bases). V lost 4 bases and J 2 bases, leaving 20 bases between the germline ends. Looked up from germline, CDR1 is SEHNR and CDR2 is FQNEAQ (reference sequence). This CDR3 comprises 17 residues.

This clonotype has at least ten counts. Written as DNA, the CDR3 is TGTGCCAGCAGCGAACAGGGGAACACTGAAGCTTTCTTT. As protein: CASSEQGNTEAFF. The chain joins TRBV9 to TRBJ1-1; tentatively, D is TRBD1 (6 bases). Trimming took off 3 bases at V and 1 base at J, with 7 bases between the two ends. Germline CDR1 SGDLS, CDR2 YYNGEE. CDR3 length equals 13 residues.

V and J are TRBV30 and TRBJ2-3; tentatively, D is TRBD1 (6 bases). The CDR3 consists of 15 residues. Trimming took 4 bases from V and 3 from J, leaving 17 bases between them. Per germline, CDR1 GTSNPN and CDR2 SVGIG (reference sequence). CDR3 loop: CAWKFRGRTTDTQYF. The CDR3 bases are TGTGCCTGGAAGTTCAGGGGCCGGACTACAGATACGCAGTATTTT.

V is TRBV6-2 or TRBV6-3 and J is TRBJ2-5; 7 bases agree with TRBD1. V lost 5 bases, J lost 2 bases, and 5 bases stayed unmatched. Germline CDR1 reads MNHEY; CDR2 reads SVGEGT. This CDR3 has 14 residues. Here the CDR3 reads CASSRTGPQETQYF. The CDR3 nucleotides read TGTGCCAGCAGTCGGACAGGACCGCAAGAGACCCAGTACTTC.

The chain couples TRBV4-1 to TRBJ1-5, with 7 bases that match TRBD1. This CDR3 has 15 residues. With 2 bases clipped from V and 4 bases from J, the junction kept 5 bases outside the gene matches. The germline V gene encodes CDR1 MGHRA and CDR2 YSYEKL. CDR3 in amino acids: CASSQPGQLNQPQHF. CDR3 DNA: TGCGCCAGCAGCCAACCGGGACAGTTAAATCAGCCCCAGCATTTT.

This clonotype has a handful of counts. The chain joins TRBV10-1 to TRBJ2-7, with 7 bases aligning to TRBD1. Germline-derived CDR1 and CDR2 are WNHNN and SYGVQD (reference sequence). The CDR3 totals 13 residues. V lost 0 bases to trimming and J lost 11 bases; unmatched junction nucleotides: 7. DNA of the CDR3: TGCGCCAGCAGTGAGTCCAGGGGACAGTCGAAGTACTTC. As protein: CASSESRGQSKYF.

The chain joins TRBV20-1 to TRBJ2-3; possible D gene TRBD2, 6 bases. This CDR3 is built from 12 residues. Deletions cut 6 bases from V and 6 bases from J, with 13 bases between. Germline V CDR1 and CDR2: DFQATT, SNEGSKA (reference sequence). The CDR3 region is CSALRETDTQYF. The CDR3 region has the DNA TGCAGTGCCCTACGGGAGACGGATACGCAGTATTTT.

This clonotype was picked up a small number of times. CDR3 DNA: TGTGCCAGCAGCTTATTAGGTGGTGGCATAGGTTCACCCCTCCACTTT. This codes for CASSLLGGGIGSPLHF. The chain carries TRBV7-8 and TRBJ1-6; D call uncertain. Germline CDR1 reads SGHVS; CDR2 reads FQNEAQ. The CDR3 covers 16 residues. V was trimmed by 2 bases and J by 9 bases, leaving 17 bases between them.

This clonotype was detected many times. The rearrangement uses TRBV6-1 and TRBJ2-1, with unresolved D. The germline gives CDR1 MNHNS, CDR2 SASEGT. This CDR3 has 11 amino acids. Trimming removed 6 bases at V and 7 bases at J, with 7 bases between. CDR3 sequence reads: CASSENNEQFF. Here the CDR3 DNA reads TGTGCCAGCAGCGAAAATAATGAGCAGTTCTTC.

This clonotype was seen more than once but under ten times. This sequence joins TRBV12-3 or TRBV12-4 and TRBJ2-7, with no clear D. V was cut by 2 bases and J by 4 bases, with 6 bases left in between. The CDR3 is 12 amino acids. The CDR3 region is CASSLQVYEQYF. CDR3 nucleotide sequence: TGTGCCAGCAGTTTACAGGTTTACGAGCAGTACTTC.